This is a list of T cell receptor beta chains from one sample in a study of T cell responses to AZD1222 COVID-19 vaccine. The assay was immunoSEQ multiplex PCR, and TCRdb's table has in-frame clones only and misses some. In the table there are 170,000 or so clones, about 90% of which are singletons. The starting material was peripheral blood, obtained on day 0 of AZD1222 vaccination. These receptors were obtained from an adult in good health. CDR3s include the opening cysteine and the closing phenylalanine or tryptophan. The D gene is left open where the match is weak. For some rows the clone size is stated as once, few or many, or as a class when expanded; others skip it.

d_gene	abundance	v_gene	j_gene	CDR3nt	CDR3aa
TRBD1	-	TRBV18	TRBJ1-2	TGTGCCAGCTCACCACCCAATGACAGGGGGCTGGTTGGCTACACCTTC	CASSPPNDRGLVGYTF
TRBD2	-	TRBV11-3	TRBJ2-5	TGTGCCAGCAGCTTAGCCCACAGCGGGAAAGAGACCCAGTACTTC	CASSLAHSGKETQYF
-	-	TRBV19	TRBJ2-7	TGTGCCAGTAGCAACGTCGGTTACGAGCAGTACTTC	CASSNVGYEQYF
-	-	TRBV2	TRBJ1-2	TGTGCCAAAGGACGGGCCTATGGCTACACCTTC	CAKGRAYGYTF
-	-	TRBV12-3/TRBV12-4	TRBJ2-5	TGTGCCAGCAGGAGGACAGTAGTAGAGACCCAGTACTTC	CASRRTVVETQYF
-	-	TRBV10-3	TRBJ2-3	TGTGCCATCACCCAACAGAGATCCCGCACAGATACGCAGTATTTT	CAITQQRSRTDTQYF
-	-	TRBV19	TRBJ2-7	TGTGCCAGTAGTACCTCGTACCACCGGGGGGAGCAGTACTTC	CASSTSYHRGEQYF
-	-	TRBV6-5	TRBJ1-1	TGTGCCAGCAGTTCGCCCCCGGATGGTAACACTGAAGCTTTCTTT	CASSSPPDGNTEAFF
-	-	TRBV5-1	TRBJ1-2	TGCGCCAGCAGCTGGGGGACCGGGGAGGTGTATGGCTACACCTTC	CASSWGTGEVYGYTF
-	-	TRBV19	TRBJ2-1	TGTGCCAGTAGTATTGGAAGGTACAATGAGCAGTTCTTC	CASSIGRYNEQFF
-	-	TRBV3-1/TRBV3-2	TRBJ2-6	TGTGCCAGCAGCGTGGGCGGGATGTATTCTGGGGCCAACGTCCTGACTTTC	CASSVGGMYSGANVLTF
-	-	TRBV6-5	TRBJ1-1	TGTGCCAGCAGTCGACAGCTGAACACTGAAGCTTTCTTT	CASSRQLNTEAFF
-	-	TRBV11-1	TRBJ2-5	TGTGCCAGCAGCTTTGGCGACTTCCAAGAGACCCAGTACTTC	CASSFGDFQETQYF
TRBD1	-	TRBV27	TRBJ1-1	TGTGCCAGCAGTTCGTGGGTTAGGGGGCGAGCGAACACTGAAGCTTTCTTT	CASSSWVRGRANTEAFF
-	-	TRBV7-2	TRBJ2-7	TGTGCCAGCAGCTTAGCCCTCACTAGGGGCGAGCAGTACTTC	CASSLALTRGEQYF
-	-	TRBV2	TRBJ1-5	TGTGCCAGCAGCGACCAGGGGTCGGGCAATCAGCCCCAGCATTTT	CASSDQGSGNQPQHF
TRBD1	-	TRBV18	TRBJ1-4	TGTGCCAGCTCACCCCCCCAGGGGGGGGGCGGGGAAAAACTGTTTTTT	CASSPPQGGGGEKLFF
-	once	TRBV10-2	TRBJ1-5	TGCGCCACCCGGATGGTAGGTGGCAATCAGCCCCAGCATTTT	CATRMVGGNQPQHF
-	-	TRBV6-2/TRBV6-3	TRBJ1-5	TGTGCCAGCAGTCCAGGGGTCGATCAGCCCCAGCATTTT	CASSPGVDQPQHF
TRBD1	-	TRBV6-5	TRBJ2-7	TGTGCCAGCAGTTACCGGGACAGCTACGAGCAGTACTTC	CASSYRDSYEQYF
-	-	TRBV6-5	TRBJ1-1	TGTGCCAGCAGCCCGGGGATGGGGTGGAGCACTGAAGCTTTCTTT	CASSPGMGWSTEAFF
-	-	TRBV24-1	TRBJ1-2	TGTGCCACCAGTGATTTATATAGGACGGATGGCTACACCTTC	CATSDLYRTDGYTF
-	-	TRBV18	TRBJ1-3	TGTGCCAGCTCGGGGACCGCCGGAAACACCATATATTTT	CASSGTAGNTIYF
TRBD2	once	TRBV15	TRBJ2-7	TGTGCCACCAGCAGAGTGGGGATAGCGGGACCCTACGAGCAGTACTTC	CATSRVGIAGPYEQYF
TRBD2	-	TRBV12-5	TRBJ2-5	TGTGCTAGTGGTCGGACTAGTCAAGAGACCCAGTACTTC	CASGRTSQETQYF
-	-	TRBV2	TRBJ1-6	TGTGCCAGCAGTGAATTAGTGACAGGAAGAAATTCACCCCTCCACTTT	CASSELVTGRNSPLHF
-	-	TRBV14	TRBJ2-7	TGTGCCAGCAGCCAAGGACAGGCCAGCTCCTACGAGCAGTACTTC	CASSQGQASSYEQYF
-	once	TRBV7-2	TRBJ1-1	TGTGCCAGCAGCTTCAGGAGACTCAACCGGGACGACCGGACCACTGAAGCTTTCTTT	CASSFRRLNRDDRTTEAFF
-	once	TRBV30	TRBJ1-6	TGTGCCTGGTCCAGGGTTTTTGGGTCACCCCTCCACTTT	CAWSRVFGSPLHF
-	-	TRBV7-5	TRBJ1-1	TGTGTCAGAAGCTTAAAAAGGAGTATGGGGGGCGGGAACACTGAAGCTTTCTTT	CVRSLKRSMGGGNTEAFF
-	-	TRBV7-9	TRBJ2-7	TGTGCCAGCAGCTCCCTCGGCCGCTTATACGAGCAGTACTTC	CASSSLGRLYEQYF
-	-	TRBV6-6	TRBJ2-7	TGTGCCAGCAGTTACGGGGGGCTTAAGAACGAGCAGTACTTC	CASSYGGLKNEQYF
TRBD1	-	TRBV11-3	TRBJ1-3	TGTGCCAGCAGCTTAACAGGGGACACCATATATTTT	CASSLTGDTIYF
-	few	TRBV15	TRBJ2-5	TGTGCCACCAGCAGAGGGGCCGGCAGCCACCAAGAGACCCAGTACTTC	CATSRGAGSHQETQYF
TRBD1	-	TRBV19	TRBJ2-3	TGTGCCACGACACGGGACAGGGGGCTGAGGGATACGCAGTATTTT	CATTRDRGLRDTQYF
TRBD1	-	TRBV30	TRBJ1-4	TGTGCCTGGAGTAGGACAGGGGCCGATGAAAAACTGTTTTTT	CAWSRTGADEKLFF
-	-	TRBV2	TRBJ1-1	TGTGCCAGCAGTGATAATACTGTAGCTTTCTTT	CASSDNTVAFF
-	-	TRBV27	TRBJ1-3	TGTGCCAGCAGTTCCTATGGGGTCTCTGGAAACACCATATATTTT	CASSSYGVSGNTIYF
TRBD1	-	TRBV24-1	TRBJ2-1	TGTGCCACCAGTGATTTTGTATTCGGACAGGATAACAATGAGCAGTTCTTC	CATSDFVFGQDNNEQFF
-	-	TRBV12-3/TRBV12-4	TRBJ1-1	TGTGCCAGCAGTGGGGACGGAAACACTGAAGCTTTCTTT	CASSGDGNTEAFF
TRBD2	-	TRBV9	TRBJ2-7	TGTGCCAGCAGCCCGAGCGGGGCAAGCTCCTACGAGCAGTACTTC	CASSPSGASSYEQYF
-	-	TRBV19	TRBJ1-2	TGTGCCAGTAGTGATCCGTCCGGGGTCGTCTATGGCTACACCTTC	CASSDPSGVVYGYTF
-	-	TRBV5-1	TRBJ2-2	TGCGCCAGCAGCTGGGACGGGAACACCGGGGAGCTGTTTTTT	CASSWDGNTGELFF
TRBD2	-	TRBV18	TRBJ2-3	TGTGCCAGCTCGCGCGGGACTAGTAACTCAGATACGCAGTATTTT	CASSRGTSNSDTQYF
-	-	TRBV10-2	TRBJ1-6	TGCGCCAGTCGAACTGAAGGGGATAATTCACCCCTCCACTTT	CASRTEGDNSPLHF
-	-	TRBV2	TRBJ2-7	TGTGCCAGCAGTGACTCGACATTTCAGTACTTC	CASSDSTFQYF
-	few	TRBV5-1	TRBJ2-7	TGCGCCAGCAGCTTGGCTGGTCTGTACGGGGGCTCCTACGAGCAGTACTTC	CASSLAGLYGGSYEQYF
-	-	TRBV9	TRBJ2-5	TGTGCCAGCAGCCCCCACAGCGGACAAGAGACCCAGTACTTC	CASSPHSGQETQYF
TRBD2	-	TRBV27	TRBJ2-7	TGTGCCAGCAGGCAAGGACTAGCGGGAGACGAGCAGTACTTC	CASRQGLAGDEQYF
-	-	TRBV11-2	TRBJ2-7	TGTGCCAGCAGCGTACAACAAAGCTCCTACGAGCAGTACTTC	CASSVQQSSYEQYF